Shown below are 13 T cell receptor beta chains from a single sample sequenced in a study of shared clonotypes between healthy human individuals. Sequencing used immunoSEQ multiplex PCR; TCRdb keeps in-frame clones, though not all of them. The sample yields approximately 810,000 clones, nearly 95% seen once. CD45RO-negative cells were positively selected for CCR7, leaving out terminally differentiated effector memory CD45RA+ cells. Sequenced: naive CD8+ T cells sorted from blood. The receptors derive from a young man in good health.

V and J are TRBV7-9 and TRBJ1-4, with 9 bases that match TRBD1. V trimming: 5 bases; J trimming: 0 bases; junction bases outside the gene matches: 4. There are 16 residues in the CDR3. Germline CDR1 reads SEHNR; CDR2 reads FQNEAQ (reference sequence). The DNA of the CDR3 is TGTGCCAGCAGCGACCGACAGGGGGCAACTAATGAAAAACTGTTTTTT. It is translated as CASSDRQGATNEKLFF.

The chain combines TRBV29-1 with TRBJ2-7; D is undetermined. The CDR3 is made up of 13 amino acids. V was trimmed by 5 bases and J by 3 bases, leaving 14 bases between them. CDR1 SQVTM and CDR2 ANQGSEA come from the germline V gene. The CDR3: CSVRLLNSYEQYF. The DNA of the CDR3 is TGCAGCGTTCGTTTACTTAACAGCTACGAGCAGTACTTC.

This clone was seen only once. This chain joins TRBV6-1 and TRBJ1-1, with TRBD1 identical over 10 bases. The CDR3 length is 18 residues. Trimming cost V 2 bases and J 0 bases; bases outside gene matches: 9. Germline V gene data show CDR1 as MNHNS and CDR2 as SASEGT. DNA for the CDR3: TGTGCCAGCAGTGAACGGAGACAGGGGGCTTTAATGAACACTGAAGCTTTCTTT. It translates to CASSERRQGALMNTEAFF.

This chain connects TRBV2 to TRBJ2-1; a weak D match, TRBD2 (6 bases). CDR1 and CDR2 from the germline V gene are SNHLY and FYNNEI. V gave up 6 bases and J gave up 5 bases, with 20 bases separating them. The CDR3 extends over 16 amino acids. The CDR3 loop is CASSNFDGLLNNEQFF. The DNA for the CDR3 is TGTGCCAGCAGCAACTTTGACGGACTACTCAACAATGAGCAGTTCTTC. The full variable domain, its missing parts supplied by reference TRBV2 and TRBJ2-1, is EPEVTQTPSHQVTQMGQEVILRCVPISNHLYFYWYRQILGQKVEFLVSFYNNEISEKSEIFDDQFSVERPDGSNFTLKIRSTKLEDSAMYFCASSNFDGLLNNEQFFGPGTRLTVL.

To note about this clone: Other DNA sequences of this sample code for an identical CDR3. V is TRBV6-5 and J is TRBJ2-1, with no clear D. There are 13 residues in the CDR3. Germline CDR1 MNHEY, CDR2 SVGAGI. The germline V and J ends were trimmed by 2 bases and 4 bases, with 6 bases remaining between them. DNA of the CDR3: TGTGCCAGCAGTTACAGCCAGTACAATGAGCAGTTCTTC. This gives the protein CASSYSQYNEQFF.

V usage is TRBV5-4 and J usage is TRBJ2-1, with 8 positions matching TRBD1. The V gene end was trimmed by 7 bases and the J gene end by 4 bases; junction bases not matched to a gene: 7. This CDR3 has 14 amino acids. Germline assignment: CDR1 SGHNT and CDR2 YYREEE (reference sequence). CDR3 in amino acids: CASCKDRAYNEQFF. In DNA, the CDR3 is TGTGCCAGCTGTAAGGACAGGGCTTACAATGAGCAGTTCTTC.

The CDR3 protein is CASSPASGGDTQYF. As DNA, the CDR3 is TGTGCCAGCAGTCCCGCTTCCGGGGGAGATACGCAGTATTTT. The chain links TRBV9 to TRBJ2-3; possibly TRBD2 for D (6 bases). The CDR3 runs 14 residues. Trimming cost V 5 bases and J 5 bases, with 15 bases left between them. Germline-derived CDR1 and CDR2 are SGDLS and YYNGEE.

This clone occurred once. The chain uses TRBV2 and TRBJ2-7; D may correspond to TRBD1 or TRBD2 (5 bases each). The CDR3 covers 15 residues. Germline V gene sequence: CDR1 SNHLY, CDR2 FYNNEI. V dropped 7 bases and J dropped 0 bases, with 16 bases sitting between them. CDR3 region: CASTSVGPSSYEQYF. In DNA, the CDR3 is TGTGCCAGCACCTCCGTGGGACCGAGCTCCTACGAGCAGTACTTC.

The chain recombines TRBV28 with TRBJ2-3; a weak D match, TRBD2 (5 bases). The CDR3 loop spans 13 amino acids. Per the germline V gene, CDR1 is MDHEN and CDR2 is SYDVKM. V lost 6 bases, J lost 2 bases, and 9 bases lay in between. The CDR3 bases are TGTGCCAGCAGGAAGCGGAACACAGATACGCAGTATTTT. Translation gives CASRKRNTDTQYF.

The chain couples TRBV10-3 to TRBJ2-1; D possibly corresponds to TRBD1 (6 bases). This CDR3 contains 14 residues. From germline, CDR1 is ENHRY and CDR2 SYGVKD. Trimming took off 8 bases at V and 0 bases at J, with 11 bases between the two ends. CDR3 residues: CAIGQISSYNEQFF. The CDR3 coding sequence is TGTGCCATCGGACAGATTAGCTCCTACAATGAGCAGTTCTTC.

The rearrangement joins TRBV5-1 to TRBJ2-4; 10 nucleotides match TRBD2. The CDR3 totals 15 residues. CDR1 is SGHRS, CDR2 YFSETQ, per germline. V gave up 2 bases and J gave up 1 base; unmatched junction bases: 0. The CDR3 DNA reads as TGCGCCAGCAGCTTAGCGGGAGGGGCCAAAAACATTCAGTACTTC. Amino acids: CASSLAGGAKNIQYF.

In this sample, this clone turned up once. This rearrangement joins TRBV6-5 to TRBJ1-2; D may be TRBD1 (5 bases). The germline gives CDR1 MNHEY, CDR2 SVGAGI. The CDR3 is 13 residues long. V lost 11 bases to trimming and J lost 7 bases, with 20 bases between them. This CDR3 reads CAVRDHPRSGYTF. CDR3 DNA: TGTGCCGTACGGGACCACCCCCGCTCTGGCTACACCTTC.

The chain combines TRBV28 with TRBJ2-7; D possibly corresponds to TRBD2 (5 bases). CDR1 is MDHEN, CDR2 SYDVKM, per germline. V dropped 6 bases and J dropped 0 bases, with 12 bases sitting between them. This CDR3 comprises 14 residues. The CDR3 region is CASSPLASSYEQYF. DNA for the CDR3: TGTGCCAGCAGCCCTTTAGCGAGCTCCTACGAGCAGTACTTC.